The sequence of this T cell receptor beta chain was determined in a study of OX40 agonist ivuxolimab in advanced cancers. Concerning the study at large: Ivuxolimab, which targeted the costimulatory receptor OX40 (CD134), was an agonistic, fully human IgG2 monoclonal antibody. The paper describes the monotherapy dose-escalation part (N ≈ 50 patients) of the phase I trial of ivuxolimab. Among the approximately 50 dose-escalation patients, approximately 20 had hepatocellular carcinoma, 15 or so melanoma, 9 renal cell carcinoma and 9 head and neck cancer. Intravenous ivuxolimab was administered to patients every 2 weeks at six dose levels: 0.01, 0.1, 0.3, 1.5, 3 and 10 mg/kg. Prior anti-PD-1, anti-PD-L1 or anti-CTLA-4 therapy was permitted, and checkpoint inhibitors had been received by roughly two fifths of dose-escalation patients. The point of sequencing TCRbeta in the periphery was to test whether ivuxolimab changed TCR sequence diversity and drove clonal T-cell expansion. In the dose-escalation cohort, approximately 83% of patients were male, and the mean age was 60 years with a range of 23 to 79. Partial responses occurred in three dose-escalation patients: two with cutaneous melanoma and one with hepatocellular carcinoma.

To note about this clone: The target of this receptor is not known. No clone much larger than this one lies a single base away; base qualities are absent.

From a lookup of the germline V gene (reference sequence), CDR1 and CDR2 are DFQATT and SNEGSKA. Taken from cysteine to phenylalanine, the CDR3 has 11 residues. The sequence is cut down to CDR3 DNA, 33 bases in frame from base 1. V is cut by 3 bases and J by 10 bases, and the space between the germline ends is 11 bases. Patients with autoimmune disease history or receiving systemic immunosuppression were excluded from the trial. Peripheral blood for TCR sequencing was drawn from every dose cohort at baseline, at cycle 4 day 1 and at cycle 7 day 1. Samples came from an open-label, multicenter, first-in-human phase I dose-escalation trial of ivuxolimab. Adults with locally advanced or metastatic melanoma, renal cell, hepatocellular, or head and neck squamous cell carcinoma were enrolled in the trial. Before TCR sequencing, CD4+ and CD8+ T cells were separately sorted from peripheral blood. Paper-wide results and their limitations: At doses from 0.1 to 3.0 mg/kg, clonal expansion was seen in both CD4+ and CD8+ blood T cells between baseline and week 6. The antigen specificity of the clonally expanded peripheral T cells was not determined. In the 0.1-3.0 mg/kg groups, partial responders were among the patients with the lowest normalized peripheral clonal expansion, particularly in CD8+ T cells. Low levels of normalized T-cell clonal expansion were also seen in some patients who did not respond. After ivuxolimab, CD8+ T cells had more expanded clones than CD4+ T cells on average.

To sequence the TCRbeta CDR3 region, genomic DNA was isolated from the sorted cells. The immunoSEQ Assay was used to sequence the TCRbeta CDR3 regions. In TCRdb, the immuneACCESS table is reduced to in-frame sequences with V and J assigned. These tables do not hold every clone; where another copy was compared, an unresolved V gene accounts for under half, and the others remain unexplained. Here the sample has tens of thousands of clones; around nine tenths occur a single time. Over 0.5% of the sample lies in the top ten. The chain is encoded by TRBV20-1 joined to TRBJ2-3; the D gene assignment is ambiguous. Sequenced material: CD4+ or CD8+ T cells sorted from blood, taken in a trial of the OX40 agonist ivuxolimab. The sequence was obtained from an adult with an advanced solid tumor such as melanoma, head and neck, liver or kidney cancer. This receptor has the CDR3 CSARRMGAQYF. The DNA is TGCAGTGCTAGGCGAATGGGTGCGCAGTATTTT.